A single sample is the source of the 19 T cell receptor beta chains below, sequenced in a study. A single record per CDR3 protein comes from TCRdb applying MiXCR to the RT-PCR reads. The sample holds more than 600,000 distinct CDR3 sequences, around 14% seen once. The sequenced material came from memory CD4+ T cells from blood. These receptors were obtained from a female donor in good health, serving as a healthy control.

This clonotype has more than one count but fewer than ten. The gene calls are TRBV4-2 and TRBJ2-5; 8 nucleotides match TRBD2. Trimming took 2 bases from V and 5 from J; bases not matched to a gene: 10. Per germline, CDR1 LGHNA and CDR2 YNFKEQ. The CDR3 is made up of 16 amino acids. In nucleotides, the CDR3 is TGTGCCAGCAGCCAATCACTGTCAGCGGGAGATGAGACCCAGTACTTC. Its translation: CASSQSLSAGDETQYF.

The chain employs TRBV5-6 and TRBJ1-1, with TRBD1 as a possible D gene (6 bases). The germline V gene has CDR1 SGHDT and CDR2 YYEEEE. V lost 4 bases and J lost 1, with 14 bases in between. The CDR3 loop spans 15 amino acids. CDR3 sequence: CASSRLGQKNTEAFF. CDR3 sequence (DNA): TGTGCCAGCAGCAGACTGGGACAAAAGAACACTGAAGCTTTCTTT.

The chain combines TRBV7-9 with TRBJ2-7; maybe TRBD2 (5 bases). The germline CDR1 and CDR2 sequences are SEHNR and FQNEAQ (reference sequence). With 1 base removed from V and 3 bases from J, the gap between germline ends came to 10 bases. CDR3 length: 14 amino acids. CDR3 in DNA: TGTGCCAGCAGCTTAGATGGACTGAGCTACGAGCAGTACTTC. This codes for CASSLDGLSYEQYF.

This clonotype was observed a handful of times. The chain carries TRBV20-1 and TRBJ2-4; 15 bases align to TRBD2. Trimming took 1 base from V and 4 from J; bases not matched to a gene: 2. Germline V CDR1 and CDR2: DFQATT, SNEGSKA (reference sequence). This CDR3 has 16 residues. The CDR3 region has the DNA TGCAGTGCTAGAGGGACTAGCGGGAGGGCTAAAAACATTCAGTACTTC. Translating gives CSARGTSGRAKNIQYF.

This CDR3 is CASSQESSSYGYTF. The CDR3 DNA follows: TGTGCCAGCAGCCAAGAGTCTTCCTCCTATGGCTACACCTTC. The gene calls are TRBV3-1 and TRBJ1-2; D is uncertain. The CDR3 runs to 14 residues. CDR1 is LGHDT, CDR2 YNNKEL, per germline (reference sequence). Trimming cost V 0 bases and J 4 bases, with 9 bases left between them.

The CDR3 DNA is TGTGCCAGCAGCGTCTGGCGGGAGGGCCGTAATGAGCAGTTCTTC. It codes for CASSVWREGRNEQFF. V and J are TRBV7-9 and TRBJ2-1; TRBD2 agrees at 9 bases. V lost 5 bases, J lost 7 bases, and 9 bases stayed unmatched. There are 15 residues in the CDR3. In germline, CDR1 is SEHNR, CDR2 FQNEAQ (reference sequence).

On this clonotype: A much larger clone is a single base away; this may be a read error. This chain links TRBV7-9 with TRBJ2-5; D might be TRBD1 (6 bases). V shed 2 bases and J shed 2 bases, with 9 bases lying between them. CDR3 length: 14 residues. In germline, CDR1 is SEHNR, CDR2 FQNEAQ (reference sequence). This CDR3 reads CASSLQTGQETQYF. The CDR3 DNA is TGTGCCAGCAGCTTACAGACAGGACAAGAGACCCAGTACTTC.

This clonotype has a count of ten or more. The CDR3: CASSLARQGGVGELFF. The CDR3 DNA follows: TGTGCCAGCAGCTTAGCGCGCCAGGGAGGGGTCGGGGAGCTGTTTTTT. The chain combines TRBV7-6 with TRBJ2-2, with 7 bases aligning to TRBD2. Germline V gene sequence: CDR1 SGHVS, CDR2 FNYEAQ. The V and J ends lost 0 bases and 7 bases, in that order; junction bases with no gene match: 8. This CDR3 comprises 16 residues.

The chain couples TRBV20-1 to TRBJ2-3, with 9 bases identical to TRBD2. The CDR3 loop spans 19 amino acids. V trimming: 2 bases; J trimming: 1 base; junction bases outside the gene matches: 16. Germline values: CDR1 DFQATT, CDR2 SNEGSKA (reference sequence). The CDR3 DNA is TGCAGTGCTAGAAATCGCGGGAGGGCCTGGGTTTCGGGCACAGATACGCAGTATTTT. Its protein is CSARNRGRAWVSGTDTQYF.

This clonotype was seen only a few times. The V gene is TRBV19, the J gene TRBJ1-2; unclear D gene. CDR3 length equals 16 residues. V lost 11 bases and J lost 4, with 26 bases in between. The V gene's germline CDR1 is LNHDA and CDR2 SQIVND (reference sequence). CDR3 in amino acids: CAVNPLGDRPGYGYTF. Here the CDR3 DNA reads TGTGCCGTAAATCCCCTTGGAGATCGTCCGGGCTATGGCTACACCTTC.

The chain combines TRBV11-2 with TRBJ2-3; D is uncertain. Germline-derived CDR1 and CDR2 are SGHAT and FQNNGV. The CDR3 loop spans 15 amino acids. The V gene lost 0 bases and the J gene lost 3 bases, with 10 bases spanning the gap. The CDR3: CASSLDLPETDTQYF. For the CDR3, the DNA is TGTGCCAGCAGCTTAGATTTACCGGAAACAGATACGCAGTATTTT.

This clonotype was found many times. This sequence joins TRBV6-5 and TRBJ1-1; unclear D gene. V was cut by 2 bases and J by 3 bases, with 7 bases left in between. The germline gives CDR1 MNHEY, CDR2 SVGAGI. The CDR3 length is 13 residues. The chain's CDR3 is CASSYEWDTEAFF. In DNA, the CDR3 is TGTGCCAGCAGTTACGAGTGGGACACTGAAGCTTTCTTT.

This clonotype occurred a few times. V and J are TRBV5-5 and TRBJ1-1; weak D call: TRBD1 (6 bases). V was cut by 3 bases and J by 0 bases, with 12 bases left in between. Germline loops: CDR1 SGHKS, CDR2 YYEKEE (reference sequence). This CDR3 comprises 15 residues. The CDR3 spells CASSSMGHLNTEAFF. The DNA of the CDR3 is TGTGCCAGCAGCTCCATGGGACACCTGAACACTGAAGCTTTCTTT.

V is TRBV7-2 and J is TRBJ1-6; D is ambiguous. The CDR3 runs 13 residues. V lost 5 bases and J 5 bases, leaving 7 bases between the germline ends. The V gene's germline CDR1 is SGHTA and CDR2 FQGNSA. This chain's CDR3 is CASSPINNSPLHF. The CDR3 DNA reads as TGTGCCAGCAGCCCGATTAATAATTCACCCCTCCACTTT. Supplemented by reference TRBV7-2 and TRBJ1-6, the full variable domain reads GAGVSQSPSNKVTEKGKDVELRCDPISGHTALYWYRQSLGQGLEFLIYFQGNSAPDKSGLPSDRFSAERTGGSVSTLTIQRTQQEDSAVYLCASSPINNSPLHFGNGTRLTVT.

V is TRBV2 and J is TRBJ1-3; TRBD1 aligns across 9 bases. Germline trimming cut 6 bases from V and 3 bases from J; bases unmatched to any gene: 3. This CDR3 is built from 14 residues. The germline V gene has CDR1 SNHLY and CDR2 FYNNEI. CDR3 nucleotides: TGTGCCAGCAGGGACAGGGGTTTTGGAAACACCATATATTTT. It yields the protein CASRDRGFGNTIYF.

The CDR3 loop reads CASSPRTGEKLFF. The CDR3 coding sequence is TGTGCCAGCAGTCCCCGGACAGGTGAAAAACTGTTTTTT. The chain is built from TRBV12-3 or TRBV12-4 and TRBJ1-4, with 7 bases fitting TRBD1. Trimming removed 5 bases from V and 7 bases from J; junction bases left unmatched: 4. The CDR3 sequence is 13 residues long.

This chain uses TRBV7-2 with TRBJ1-2, with TRBD1 as a possible D gene (5 bases). Trimming shortened V by 2 bases and J by 4 bases, and 17 bases separated the two germline ends. The germline gives CDR1 SGHTA, CDR2 FQGNSA. This CDR3 has 16 residues. The CDR3 reads CASSLNPAGGAYGYTF. The CDR3 DNA is TGTGCCAGCAGCTTAAATCCGGCGGGAGGGGCCTATGGCTACACCTTC.

This clonotype was seen only a few times. The V call is TRBV4-1, the J call TRBJ2-1, with 12 bases fitting TRBD2. This CDR3 comprises 17 residues. Germline V gene lookup returns CDR1 MGHRA and CDR2 YSYEKL. V trimming: 4 bases; J trimming: 3 bases; junction bases outside the gene matches: 7. CDR3 DNA sequence: TGCGCCAGCAGCCCTCAGACTAGCGGGAGACTCTACAATGAGCAGTTCTTC. It encodes CASSPQTSGRLYNEQFF.

Of note for this clonotype: A much larger clone lies a single base off, so this may be a read error. This rearrangement joins TRBV7-3 to TRBJ1-1; no clear D gene. The CDR3 spans 14 residues. In germline, CDR1 is SGHTA, CDR2 FQGTGA. The CDR3 here is CARSLTHGNTEAFF. The CDR3 DNA follows: TGTGCCAGAAGCTTAACGCACGGTAACACTGAAGCTTTCTTT.